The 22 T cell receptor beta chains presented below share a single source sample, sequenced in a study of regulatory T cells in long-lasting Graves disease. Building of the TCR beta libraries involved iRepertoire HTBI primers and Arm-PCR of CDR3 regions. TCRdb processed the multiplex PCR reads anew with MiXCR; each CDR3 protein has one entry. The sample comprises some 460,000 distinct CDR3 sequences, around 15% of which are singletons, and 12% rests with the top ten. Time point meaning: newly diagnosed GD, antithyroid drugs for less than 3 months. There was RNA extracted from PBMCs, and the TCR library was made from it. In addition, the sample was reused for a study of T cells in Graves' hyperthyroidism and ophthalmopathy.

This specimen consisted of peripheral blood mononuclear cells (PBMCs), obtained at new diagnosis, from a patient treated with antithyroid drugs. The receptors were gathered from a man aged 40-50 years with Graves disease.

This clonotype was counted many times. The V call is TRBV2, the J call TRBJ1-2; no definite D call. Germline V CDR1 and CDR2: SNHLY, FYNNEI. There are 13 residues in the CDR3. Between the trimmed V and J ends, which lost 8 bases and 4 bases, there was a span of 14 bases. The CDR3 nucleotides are TGTGCCAGCGGTTTTTACGCGGTCTATGGCTACACCTTC. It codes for CASGFYAVYGYTF. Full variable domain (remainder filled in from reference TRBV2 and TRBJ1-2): EPEVTQTPSHQVTQMGQEVILRCVPISNHLYFYWYRQILGQKVEFLVSFYNNEISEKSEIFDDQFSVERPDGSNFTLKIRSTKLEDSAMYFCASGFYAVYGYTFGSGTRLTVV.

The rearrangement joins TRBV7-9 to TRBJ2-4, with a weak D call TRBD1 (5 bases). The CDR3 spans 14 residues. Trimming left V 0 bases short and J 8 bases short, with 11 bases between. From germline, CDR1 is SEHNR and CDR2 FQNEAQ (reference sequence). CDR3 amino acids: CASSLAGRVDIQYF. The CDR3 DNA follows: TGTGCCAGCAGCTTAGCGGGCAGGGTCGACATTCAGTACTTC.

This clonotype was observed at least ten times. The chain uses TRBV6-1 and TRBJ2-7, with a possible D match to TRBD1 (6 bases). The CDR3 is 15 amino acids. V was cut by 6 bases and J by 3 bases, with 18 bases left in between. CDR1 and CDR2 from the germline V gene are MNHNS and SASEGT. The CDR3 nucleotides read TGTGCCAGCAGCCTAAGTCCAGGGGTCGGCTACGAGCAGTACTTC. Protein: CASSLSPGVGYEQYF.

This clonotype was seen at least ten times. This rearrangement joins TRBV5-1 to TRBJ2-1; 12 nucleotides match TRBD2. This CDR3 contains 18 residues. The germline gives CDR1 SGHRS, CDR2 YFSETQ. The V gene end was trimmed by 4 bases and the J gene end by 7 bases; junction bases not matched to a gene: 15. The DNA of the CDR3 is TGCGCCAGCAGCCCCGGAGTGACTAGCGGGAGTATTTCTAATGAGCAGTTCTTC. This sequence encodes CASSPGVTSGSISNEQFF.

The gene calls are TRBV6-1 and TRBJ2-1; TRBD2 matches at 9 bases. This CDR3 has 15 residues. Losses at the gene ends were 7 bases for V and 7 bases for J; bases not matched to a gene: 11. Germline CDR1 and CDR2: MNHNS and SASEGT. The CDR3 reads CASNTPAGGRNEQFF. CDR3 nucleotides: TGTGCCAGCAATACGCCCGCGGGAGGGCGGAATGAGCAGTTCTTC.

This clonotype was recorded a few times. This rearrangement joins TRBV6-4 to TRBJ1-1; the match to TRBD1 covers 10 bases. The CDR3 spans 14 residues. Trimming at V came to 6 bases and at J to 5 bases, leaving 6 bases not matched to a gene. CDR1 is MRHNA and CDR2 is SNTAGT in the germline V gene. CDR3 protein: CASSTGTGVTEAFF. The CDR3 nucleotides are TGTGCCAGCAGCACCGGGACAGGGGTTACTGAAGCTTTCTTT.

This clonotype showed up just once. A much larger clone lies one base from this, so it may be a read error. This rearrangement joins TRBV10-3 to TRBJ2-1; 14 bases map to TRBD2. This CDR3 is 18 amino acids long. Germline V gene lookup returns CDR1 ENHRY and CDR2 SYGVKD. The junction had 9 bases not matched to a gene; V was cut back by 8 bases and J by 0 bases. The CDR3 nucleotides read TGTGCCATCGGTAGTGGGACTAGCGGGAGTAGCTCCTACAATGAGCAGTTCTTC. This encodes CAIGSGTSGSSSYNEQFF.

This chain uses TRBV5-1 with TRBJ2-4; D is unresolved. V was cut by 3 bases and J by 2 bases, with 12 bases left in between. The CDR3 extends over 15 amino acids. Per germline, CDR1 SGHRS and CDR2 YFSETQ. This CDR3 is CASSYYYDTKNIQYF. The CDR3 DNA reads TGCGCCAGCAGCTACTACTATGATACCAAAAACATTCAGTACTTC.

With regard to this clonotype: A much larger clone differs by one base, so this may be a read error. The CDR3 is CASSNGLAGRNDQFF. Written as DNA, the CDR3 is TGTGCCAGCAGCAATGGACTAGCGGGACGGAATGATCAGTTCTTC. The chain combines TRBV7-6 with TRBJ2-1, with 12 positions matching TRBD2. Germline V gives CDR1 SGHVS, CDR2 FNYEAQ. CDR3 length: 15 residues.

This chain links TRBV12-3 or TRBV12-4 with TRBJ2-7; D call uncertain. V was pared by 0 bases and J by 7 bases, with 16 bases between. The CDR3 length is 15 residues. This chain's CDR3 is CASSLAPAGFREQYF. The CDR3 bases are TGTGCCAGCAGTTTAGCGCCCGCCGGGTTTAGAGAGCAGTACTTC.

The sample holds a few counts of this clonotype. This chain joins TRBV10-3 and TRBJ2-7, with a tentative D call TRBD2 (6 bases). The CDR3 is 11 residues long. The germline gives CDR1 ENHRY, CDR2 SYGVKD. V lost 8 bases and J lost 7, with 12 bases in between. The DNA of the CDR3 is TGTGCCATCTCGGGGGTGACGGAGCAGTACTTC. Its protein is CAISGVTEQYF.

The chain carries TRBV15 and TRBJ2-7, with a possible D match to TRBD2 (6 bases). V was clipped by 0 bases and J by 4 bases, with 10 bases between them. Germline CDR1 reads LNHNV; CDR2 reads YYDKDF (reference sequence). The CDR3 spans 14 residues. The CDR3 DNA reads TGTGCCACCAGCAGAGATAAAGGGACTTACGAGCAGTACTTC. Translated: CATSRDKGTYEQYF.

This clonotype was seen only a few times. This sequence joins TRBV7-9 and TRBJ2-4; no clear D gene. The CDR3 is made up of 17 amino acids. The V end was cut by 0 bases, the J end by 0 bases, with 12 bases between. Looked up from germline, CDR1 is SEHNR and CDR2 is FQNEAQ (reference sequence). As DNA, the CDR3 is TGTGCCAGCAGCTTAGCGCTCGGAACTTTAGCCAAAAACATTCAGTACTTC. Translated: CASSLALGTLAKNIQYF. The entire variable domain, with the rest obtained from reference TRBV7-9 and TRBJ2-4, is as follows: DTGVSQNPRHKITKRGQNVTFRCDPISEHNRLYWYRQTLGQGPEFLTYFQNEAQLEKSRLLSDRFSAERPKGSFSTLEIQRTEQGDSAMYLCASSLALGTLAKNIQYFGAGTRLSVL.

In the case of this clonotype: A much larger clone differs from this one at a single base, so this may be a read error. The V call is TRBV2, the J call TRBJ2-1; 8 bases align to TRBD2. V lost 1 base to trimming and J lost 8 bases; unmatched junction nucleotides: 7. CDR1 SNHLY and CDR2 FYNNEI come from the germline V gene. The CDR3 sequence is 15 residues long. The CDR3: CASSEEAGVLDEQFF. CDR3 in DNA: TGTGCCAGCAGTGAAGAAGCGGGAGTACTCGATGAGCAGTTCTTC.

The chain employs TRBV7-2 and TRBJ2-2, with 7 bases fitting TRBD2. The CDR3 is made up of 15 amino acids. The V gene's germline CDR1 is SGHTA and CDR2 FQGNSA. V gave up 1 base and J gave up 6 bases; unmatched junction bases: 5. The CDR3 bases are TGTGCCAGCAGCTTAGGCGGGAGAGTGGCCGGGGAGCTGTTTTTT. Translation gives CASSLGGRVAGELFF.

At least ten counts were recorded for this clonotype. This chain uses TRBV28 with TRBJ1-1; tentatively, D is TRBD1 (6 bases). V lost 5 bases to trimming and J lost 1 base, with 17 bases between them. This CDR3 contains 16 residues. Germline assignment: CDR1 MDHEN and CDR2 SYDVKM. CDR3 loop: CASSPPAGVGNTEAFF. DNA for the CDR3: TGTGCCAGCAGTCCCCCAGCAGGGGTGGGGAACACTGAAGCTTTCTTT.

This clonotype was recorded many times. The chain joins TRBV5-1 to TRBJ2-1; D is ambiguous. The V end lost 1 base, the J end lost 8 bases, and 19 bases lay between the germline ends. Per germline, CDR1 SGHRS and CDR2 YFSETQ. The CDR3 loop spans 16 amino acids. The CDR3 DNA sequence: TGCGCCAGCAGCTTGTACAGAACCAGGTCCGATGATGAGCAGTTCTTC. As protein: CASSLYRTRSDDEQFF.

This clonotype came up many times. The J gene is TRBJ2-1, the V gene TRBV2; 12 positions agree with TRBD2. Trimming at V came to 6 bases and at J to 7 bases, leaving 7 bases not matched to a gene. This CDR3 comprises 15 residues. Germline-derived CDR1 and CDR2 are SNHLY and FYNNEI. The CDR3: CASSALAGGGNEQFF. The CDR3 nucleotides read TGTGCCAGCAGCGCGCTAGCGGGAGGGGGGAATGAGCAGTTCTTC.

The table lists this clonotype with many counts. The CDR3: CASSRLAGWEDTQYF. CDR3 sequence (DNA): TGTGCCAGCTCAAGGCTAGCGGGATGGGAAGATACGCAGTATTTT. The V call is TRBV7-3, the J call TRBJ2-3; TRBD2 agrees at 9 bases. Germline CDR1 is SGHTA and CDR2 is FQGTGA. The J segment lost 5 bases and the V segment lost 8 bases, leaving 11 bases of the junction unmatched. This CDR3 has 15 residues.

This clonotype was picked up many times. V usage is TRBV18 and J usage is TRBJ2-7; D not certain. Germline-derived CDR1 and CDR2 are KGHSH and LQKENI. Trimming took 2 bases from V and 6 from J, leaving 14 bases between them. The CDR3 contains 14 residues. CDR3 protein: CASSPRPAPGEQYF. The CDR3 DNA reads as TGTGCCAGCTCACCAAGGCCGGCACCGGGCGAGCAGTACTTC.

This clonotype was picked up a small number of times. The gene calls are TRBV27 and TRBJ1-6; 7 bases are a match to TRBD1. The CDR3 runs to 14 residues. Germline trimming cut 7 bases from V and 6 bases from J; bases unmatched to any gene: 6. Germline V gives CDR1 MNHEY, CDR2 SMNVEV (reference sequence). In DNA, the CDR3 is TGTGCCAGCAATCCGACAGGGAGTAATTCACCCCTCCACTTT. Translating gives CASNPTGSNSPLHF.

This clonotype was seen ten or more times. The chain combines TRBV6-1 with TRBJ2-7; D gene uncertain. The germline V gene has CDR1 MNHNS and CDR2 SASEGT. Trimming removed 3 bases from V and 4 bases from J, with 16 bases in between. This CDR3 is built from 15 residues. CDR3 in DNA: TGTGCCAGCAGTGAGATGACAAAGGTCCCATACGAGCAGTACTTC. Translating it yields CASSEMTKVPYEQYF.